Shown below are 18 T cell receptor beta chains from a single sample sequenced in a study of CD8+CD57+ T cells in acquired aplastic anemia. Profiling that covered TCR beta VDJ and CDR3 relied on genomic DNA as its template. TCRdb redid the calling of the reads with MiXCR, one entry per CDR3 protein. The sample has 110,000 or so distinct CDR3 sequences; under 60% are singletons. Selection for sequencing was limited to patients who had shown CD8+CD57+ cell expansion by flow cytometry. Source material: sorted CD4+, CD8+, or CD8+CD57+ T cells (not recorded which) from PBMCs. These receptors originate from a human donor with aplastic anemia.

The chain links TRBV7-3 to TRBJ2-1; D is perhaps TRBD1 or TRBD2 (6 bases each). V lost 3 bases to trimming and J lost 6 bases, with 18 bases between them. This CDR3 has 16 residues. Per the germline V gene, CDR1 is SGHTA and CDR2 is FQGTGA. The CDR3 DNA reads as TGTGCCAGCAGCTTGAATACAGGGACTTTGGGCAATGAGCAGTTCTTC. This gives the protein CASSLNTGTLGNEQFF.

The V and J genes are TRBV29-1 and TRBJ2-7; D assignment may be TRBD1 or TRBD2 (5 bases each). This CDR3 has 14 residues. The germline V gene has CDR1 SQVTM and CDR2 ANQGSEA. Deletions cut 5 bases from V and 2 bases from J, with 16 bases between. This CDR3 is CSVCRVEGTYEQYF. CDR3 bases: TGCAGCGTTTGTCGTGTTGAGGGGACCTACGAGCAGTACTTC.

This rearrangement joins TRBV7-9 to TRBJ1-5; D is undetermined. The V end lost 8 bases, the J end lost 9 bases, and 11 bases lay between the germline ends. The CDR3 totals 11 residues. Germline CDR1 and CDR2: SEHNR and FQNEAQ (reference sequence). The CDR3 sequence is CASGGSRPQHF. The CDR3 region has the DNA TGTGCCAGCGGTGGGTCGAGGCCCCAGCATTTT.

This clonotype was seen a few times. The chain employs TRBV19 and TRBJ1-1; D may be TRBD1 (5 bases). Germline CDR1 and CDR2: LNHDA and SQIVND (reference sequence). The CDR3 spans 15 residues. The V and J ends lost 3 bases and 0 bases respectively, with 11 bases between them. CDR3 bases: TGTGCCAGTAGTATTAGGGGAGGAATGAACACTGAAGCTTTCTTT. It translates to CASSIRGGMNTEAFF.

This chain uses TRBV12-3 or TRBV12-4 with TRBJ2-2; TRBD1 agrees at 7 bases. The V segment lost 9 bases and the J segment 2 bases; nucleotides outside the gene matches: 9. The CDR3 runs to 15 residues. The CDR3 spells CASSGGQTNTGELFF. CDR3 sequence (DNA): TGTGCCAGTTCTGGGGGACAGACCAACACCGGGGAGCTGTTTTTT.

The chain has TRBV10-3 and TRBJ2-3, with D hard to call. Germline V gene lookup returns CDR1 ENHRY and CDR2 SYGVKD. The V end lost 6 bases, the J end lost 1 base, and 14 bases lay between the germline ends. The CDR3 runs 15 residues. The CDR3 here is CAIRLGREGTDTQYF. The CDR3 DNA sequence: TGTGCCATCAGACTGGGCCGCGAGGGCACAGATACGCAGTATTTT.

In this sample, this clonotype turned up a few times. The J gene is TRBJ1-4, the V gene TRBV2; D ambiguous. Germline V gives CDR1 SNHLY, CDR2 FYNNEI. CDR3 size: 15 residues. The germline V and J ends were trimmed by 4 bases and 0 bases, with 9 bases remaining between them. The CDR3 DNA reads as TGTGCCAGCAGTGTGAGGTTCCCAACTAATGAAAAACTGTTTTTT. Protein product: CASSVRFPTNEKLFF.

This chain uses TRBV19 with TRBJ2-1; D possibly corresponds to TRBD1 (5 bases). Trimming pared 3 bases from V and 4 bases from J, leaving 13 bases between. This CDR3 is 15 amino acids long. CDR1 is LNHDA, CDR2 SQIVND, per germline (reference sequence). For the CDR3, the DNA is TGTGCCAGTAGTATTGGTGACAGTCCATACAATGAGCAGTTCTTC. Amino acid sequence: CASSIGDSPYNEQFF.

This chain joins TRBV7-2 and TRBJ2-7; TRBD1 matches at 7 bases. The junction had 5 bases not matched to a gene; V was cut back by 3 bases and J by 3 bases. The CDR3 is 14 amino acids. Germline V lookup: CDR1 SGHTA, CDR2 FQGNSA. CDR3 bases: TGTGCCAGCAGCTTTTGGACAGGAAACTACGAGCAGTACTTC. Amino acids: CASSFWTGNYEQYF.

The table lists this clonotype with many counts. The chain is built from TRBV14 and TRBJ1-2; no firm D call. CDR1 and CDR2 from the germline V gene are SGHDN and FVKESK. The V end lost 1 base, the J end lost 4 bases, and 7 bases lay between the germline ends. This CDR3 has 13 amino acids. The CDR3 protein is CASSQVQTYGYTF. The CDR3 DNA reads TGTGCCAGCAGCCAAGTACAGACCTATGGCTACACCTTC.

This chain uses TRBV9 with TRBJ2-3, with a possible D match to TRBD1 (5 bases). Trimming removed 4 bases at V and 5 bases at J, with 14 bases between. Germline V CDR1 and CDR2: SGDLS, YYNGEE. The CDR3 length is 14 residues. The CDR3 is CASSTSRDRDTQYF. As DNA, the CDR3 is TGTGCCAGCAGCACAAGCAGGGATAGAGATACGCAGTATTTT.

This clonotype appeared a few times. The V gene is TRBV27, the J gene TRBJ1-1; 7 bases map to TRBD1. The ends lost 2 bases at V and 4 bases at J; junction bases unmatched: 10. The CDR3 contains 16 residues. Germline V CDR1 and CDR2: MNHEY, SMNVEV (reference sequence). Here the CDR3 reads CASSLVVGGVGTEAFF. CDR3 bases: TGTGCCAGCAGTTTAGTGGTAGGGGGCGTCGGCACTGAAGCTTTCTTT.

This clonotype was picked up a small number of times. The J gene is TRBJ2-7, the V gene TRBV2; the D is unclear. Trimming removed 5 bases from V and 4 bases from J, with 12 bases in between. This CDR3 has 13 amino acids. CDR1 is SNHLY and CDR2 is FYNNEI in the germline V gene. The CDR3 DNA reads as TGTGCCAGCAGTCCTTCCGCCTTATACGAGCAGTACTTC. Amino acid sequence: CASSPSALYEQYF. Full variable domain (rest looked up from reference TRBV2 and TRBJ2-7): EPEVTQTPSHQVTQMGQEVILRCVPISNHLYFYWYRQILGQKVEFLVSFYNNEISEKSEIFDDQFSVERPDGSNFTLKIRSTKLEDSAMYFCASSPSALYEQYFGPGTRLTVT.

Turning to this clonotype: With a much larger clone just one base away, this may be a read error. This chain joins TRBV4-2 and TRBJ2-7; TRBD2 matches 12 bases. The CDR3 loop spans 17 amino acids. Germline-derived CDR1 and CDR2 are LGHNA and YNFKEQ. The CDR3 nucleotides read TGTGCCAGCAGCCAAGATCAGTCGGGACTAGCGGGCTACGAGCGGTACTTC. Translating it yields CASSQDQSGLAGYERYF.

This chain uses TRBV7-9 with TRBJ2-7, with D possibly TRBD2 on 5 matching bases. The germline V and J ends were trimmed by 4 bases and 6 bases, with 10 bases remaining between them. The CDR3 sequence is 12 residues long. Germline-derived CDR1 and CDR2 are SEHNR and FQNEAQ (reference sequence). For the CDR3, the DNA is TGTGCCAGCAGCTCTAGCTCTCTCGAGCAGTACTTC. Translated: CASSSSSLEQYF.

V is TRBV20-1 and J is TRBJ2-7, with a weak D call TRBD2 (6 bases). V was clipped by 0 bases and J by 4 bases, with 13 bases between them. The CDR3 sequence is 14 residues long. Germline-derived CDR1 and CDR2 are DFQATT and SNEGSKA (reference sequence). For the CDR3, the DNA is TGCAGTGCTAGAGATTTTCTAGGGAGGTACGAGCAGTACTTC. Translating it yields CSARDFLGRYEQYF.

This clonotype was counted a single time. This chain's CDR3 is CAIRDSGGANNEQFF. The CDR3 DNA reads TGTGCCATCAGGGATAGCGGGGGGGCGAACAATGAGCAGTTCTTC. The V call is TRBV10-3, the J call TRBJ2-1; TRBD2 agrees at 11 bases. Germline V CDR1 and CDR2: ENHRY, SYGVKD. J lost 5 bases, V lost 6 bases, and 6 bases had no gene match. The CDR3 sequence is 15 residues long.

This clonotype was seen a handful of times. V usage is TRBV10-3 and J usage is TRBJ2-7; no definite D call. CDR3 length: 12 residues. Germline CDR1 ENHRY, CDR2 SYGVKD. V shed 9 bases and J shed 0 bases, with 9 bases lying between them. The CDR3 sequence: CAILDGSYEQYF. The CDR3 DNA follows: TGTGCCATTCTCGACGGCTCCTACGAGCAGTACTTC.